Included here is one TCR beta chain sequence, with context. The data originate from a study of technical replicates of blood from a handful of donors. Germline V gene data show CDR1 as SGDLS and CDR2 as YYNGEE. The CDR3 loop spans 15 amino acids. V trimming: 0 bases; J trimming: 9 bases; junction bases outside the gene matches: 10. This table comes from immunoSEQ multiplex PCR, and its TCRdb copy is limited to in-frame clones, with some not included. The data show 80,000 to 100,000 clones, approximately 90% seen once. The sequencing input was T cells isolated from PBMCs. The chain joins TRBV9 to TRBJ1-1, with 8 bases matching TRBD1. The source is a human donor in good health. For the CDR3, the DNA is TGTGCCAGCAGCGTAGAACCCGGGACAGGATTGAAAGCTTTCTTT. Translating gives CASSVEPGTGLKAFF.